One and the same sample provided the 32 T cell receptor beta chains below, sequenced in a study of blood T cell repertoires in COVID-19. Sequencing used immunoSEQ multiplex PCR; TCRdb keeps in-frame clones, though not all of them. This sample has around 300,000 clones, with around 90% found just once. The sample comprised peripheral blood. Receptor source: a middle-aged woman with COVID-19, enrolled during active disease.

The CDR3: CASRGEISYNEQFF. CDR3 bases: TGTGCCAGCCGGGGGGAAATCTCCTACAATGAGCAGTTCTTC. The chain is built from TRBV28 and TRBJ2-1, with 7 bases matching TRBD2. V lost 8 bases to trimming and J lost 0 bases; unmatched junction nucleotides: 4. Germline values: CDR1 MDHEN, CDR2 SYDVKM. This CDR3 contains 14 residues.

The V call is TRBV27, the J call TRBJ2-3; TRBD2 agrees at 12 bases. This CDR3 is 18 amino acids long. J lost 5 bases, V lost 6 bases, and 15 bases had no gene match. CDR1 MNHEY and CDR2 SMNVEV come from the germline V gene (reference sequence). CDR3 loop: CASSLLPSGRAGGDTQYF. The CDR3 bases are TGTGCCAGCAGCTTGCTGCCTAGCGGGAGGGCCGGTGGAGATACGCAGTATTTT.

This sequence joins TRBV5-1 and TRBJ1-2; D is possibly TRBD1 (5 bases). Germline-derived CDR1 and CDR2 are SGHRS and YFSETQ. CDR3 length: 15 amino acids. V was clipped by 4 bases and J by 8 bases, with 21 bases between them. CDR3 sequence (DNA): TGCGCCAGCAGCAGGTTGGGTGCCGACAGTTACGGCTACACCTTC. This encodes CASSRLGADSYGYTF.

The chain recombines TRBV14 with TRBJ2-7, with 7 nucleotides matching TRBD2. This CDR3 contains 12 residues. The J segment lost 3 bases and the V segment lost 8 bases, leaving 4 bases of the junction unmatched. Germline V gene data show CDR1 as SGHDN and CDR2 as FVKESK. DNA of the CDR3: TGTGCCAGCGGGGCTAGCGGCTACGAGCAGTACTTC. Its protein product is CASGASGYEQYF.

This clone has just one count. The junction differs from germline at one of its ends, possibly a read error. The chain combines TRBV28 with TRBJ1-1; D is unclear. Germline V gene data show CDR1 as MDHEN and CDR2 as SYDVKM. The CDR3 extends over 18 amino acids. CDR3 DNA sequence: TGTACCAGCAGTTTGTCCGGTCCTAAAACCTTCATGAACACTGAAGCTTTCTTT. Its translation: CTSSLSGPKTFMNTEAFF.

The chain uses TRBV6-4 and TRBJ1-1, with D perhaps TRBD1 (6 bases). The CDR3 extends over 13 amino acids. Trimming pared 6 bases from V and 1 base from J, leaving 9 bases between. Per germline, CDR1 MRHNA and CDR2 SNTAGT. CDR3 sequence (DNA): TGTGCCAGCAGCGTGGGACAGAACACTGAAGCTTTCTTT. This sequence encodes CASSVGQNTEAFF.

The rearrangement joins TRBV6-5 to TRBJ2-2; TRBD2 is a possible D gene (5 bases). In germline, CDR1 is MNHEY, CDR2 SVGAGI. CDR3 length equals 16 residues. The V end lost 2 bases, the J end lost 7 bases, and 17 bases lay between the germline ends. CDR3 loop: CASSYDRWVRVGELFF. In nucleotides, the CDR3 is TGTGCCAGCAGTTACGACCGATGGGTGAGGGTCGGGGAGCTGTTTTTT.

The chain is built from TRBV28 and TRBJ1-2, with D possibly TRBD1 on 6 matching bases. The CDR3 runs 14 residues. Germline V CDR1 and CDR2: MDHEN, SYDVKM. Between the trimmed V and J ends, which lost 7 bases and 2 bases, there was a span of 14 bases. The CDR3 loop is CASTQGGGNYGYTF. The CDR3 bases are TGTGCCAGCACTCAGGGAGGGGGAAACTATGGCTACACCTTC.

This chain uses TRBV9 with TRBJ1-4; TRBD1 is a possible D gene (6 bases). This CDR3 is 14 amino acids long. V was shortened by 1 base and J by 4 bases, with 8 bases between the two germline ends. The germline V gene has CDR1 SGDLS and CDR2 YYNGEE. The CDR3 reads CASSVQGLNEKLFF. In DNA form, the CDR3 reads TGTGCCAGCAGCGTACAGGGGCTTAATGAAAAACTGTTTTTT. Drawing the rest from reference TRBV9 and TRBJ1-4, the complete variable domain is DSGVTQTPKHLITATGQRVTLRCSPRSGDLSVYWYQQSLDQGLQFLIQYYNGEERAKGNILERFSAQQFPDLHSELNLSSLELGDSALYFCASSVQGLNEKLFFGSGTQLSVL.

The rearrangement links TRBV5-5 to TRBJ1-2; 7 positions agree with TRBD1. The CDR3 consists of 17 residues. V gave up 3 bases and J gave up 4 bases; unmatched junction bases: 15. Germline V CDR1 and CDR2: SGHKS, YYEKEE (reference sequence). The CDR3 protein is CASSWEDRTGWGYGYTF. CDR3 nucleotides: TGTGCCAGCAGCTGGGAGGACAGGACGGGTTGGGGCTATGGCTACACCTTC. Supplemented by reference TRBV5-5 and TRBJ1-2, the full variable domain reads DAGVTQSPTHLIKTRGQQVTLRCSPISGHKSVSWYQQVLGQGPQFIFQYYEKEERGRGNFPDRFSARQFPNYSSELNVNALLLGDSALYLCASSWEDRTGWGYGYTFGSGTRLTVV.

This sequence joins TRBV5-6 and TRBJ1-5; D remains ambiguous. V was trimmed by 0 bases and J by 0 bases, leaving 4 bases between them. Germline-derived CDR1 and CDR2 are SGHDT and YYEEEE. This CDR3 is built from 14 residues. This CDR3 is CASSLGLSNQPQHF. The CDR3, as DNA: TGTGCCAGCAGCTTGGGACTTAGCAATCAGCCCCAGCATTTT. Based on the CDR3 plus reference TRBV5-6 and TRBJ1-5, the full variable domain is DAGVTQSPTHLIKTRGQQVTLRCSPKSGHDTVSWYQQALGQGPQFIFQYYEEEERQRGNFPDRFSGHQFPNYSSELNVNALLLGDSALYLCASSLGLSNQPQHFGDGTRLSIL.

As DNA, the CDR3 is TGTGCCAGCAGTCCCCTAGCGGGAATAGAAGAGACCCAGTACTTC. Translation gives CASSPLAGIEETQYF. V is TRBV6-5 and J is TRBJ2-5, with 9 bases fitting TRBD2. J gave up 3 bases and V 5 bases, and 7 bases lay outside the gene matches. Germline lookup yields CDR1 MNHEY and CDR2 SVGAGI. The CDR3 length is 15 residues.

This chain connects TRBV9 to TRBJ2-3, with 8 bases that match TRBD2. The CDR3 runs 16 residues. V was clipped by 0 bases and J by 5 bases; unmatched bases: 8. Per germline, CDR1 SGDLS and CDR2 YYNGEE. The CDR3, as DNA: TGTGCCAGCAGCGTAGGGCCAGCGGGGGATGTAGATACGCAGTATTTT. Residues: CASSVGPAGDVDTQYF.

This clone came up once. The chain couples TRBV24-1 to TRBJ2-7, with 8 bases lining up with TRBD1. Losses at the gene ends were 3 bases for V and 3 bases for J; bases not matched to a gene: 9. This CDR3 is 16 amino acids long. The germline V gene has CDR1 KGHDR and CDR2 SFDVKD. The CDR3 DNA reads TGTGCCACCAGTGATCCTACAGGGGGAGGTATCTACGAGCAGTACTTC. Its protein is CATSDPTGGGIYEQYF.

The chain links TRBV5-6 to TRBJ1-3; D is unclear. CDR1 is SGHDT, CDR2 YYEEEE, per germline. The CDR3 spans 14 residues. The germline V and J ends were trimmed by 6 bases and 4 bases, with 14 bases remaining between them. The CDR3 DNA follows: TGTGCCAGCACCCCGGGAGGGTCGGGAAACACCATATATTTT. It yields the protein CASTPGGSGNTIYF.

In its sample, this clone was seen once. The chain couples TRBV28 to TRBJ1-2; 7 nucleotides match TRBD1. Trimming at V came to 4 bases and at J to 12 bases, leaving 8 bases not matched to a gene. The CDR3 totals 12 residues. Germline CDR1 reads MDHEN; CDR2 reads SYDVKM. In nucleotides, the CDR3 is TGTGCCAGCAGTTCCAGACAGGGTCGGGACACCTTC. This codes for CASSSRQGRDTF.

A remark on this clone: Other DNA sequences of this sample code for an identical CDR3. This chain joins TRBV3-1 (or the pseudogene TRBV3-2) and TRBJ1-3, with 8 bases lining up with TRBD1. J was trimmed by 0 bases and V by 4 bases; bases with no gene match: 2. The CDR3 runs to 15 residues. Germline V lookup: CDR1 LGHDT, CDR2 YNNKEL (reference sequence). The CDR3 DNA follows: TGTGCCAGCAGCCCAACAGGGGGCTCTGGAAACACCATATATTTT. Protein: CASSPTGGSGNTIYF.

In its sample, this clone was seen once. This chain links TRBV27 with TRBJ2-5; TRBD1 matches at 8 bases. The ends lost 0 bases at V and 4 bases at J; junction bases unmatched: 10. Germline CDR1 reads MNHEY; CDR2 reads SMNVEV (reference sequence). The CDR3 has 17 amino acids. CDR3 coding DNA: TGTGCCAGCAGTTTATCGGGTCCACAGGGGGGACGAGAGACCCAGTACTTC. Translation gives CASSLSGPQGGRETQYF.

V usage is TRBV9 and J usage is TRBJ2-3, with a tentative D call TRBD1 (5 bases). Trimming shortened V by 3 bases and J by 3 bases, and 17 bases separated the two germline ends. Germline V gene sequence: CDR1 SGDLS, CDR2 YYNGEE. The CDR3 has 16 residues. DNA for the CDR3: TGTGCCAGCAGCGGTGCGACAGTGGGTAGTACAGATACGCAGTATTTT. This sequence encodes CASSGATVGSTDTQYF.

This chain links TRBV29-1 with TRBJ2-1; D is unclear. Trimming left V 3 bases short and J 7 bases short, with 7 bases between. There are 11 residues in the CDR3. CDR1 SQVTM and CDR2 ANQGSEA come from the germline V gene. Here the CDR3 DNA reads TGCAGCGTTGAGGTCTATAATGAGCAGTTCTTC. It codes for CSVEVYNEQFF.

In its sample, this clone was seen a few times. The rearrangement links TRBV4-1 to TRBJ2-7; D may be TRBD1 (5 bases). The CDR3 length is 14 residues. The germline V gene has CDR1 MGHRA and CDR2 YSYEKL. Trimming shortened V by 0 bases and J by 3 bases, and 9 bases separated the two germline ends. The CDR3 DNA reads TGCGCCAGCAGCCAAGATCGAGACAGCTACGAGCAGTACTTC. Residues: CASSQDRDSYEQYF.

V is TRBV2 and J is TRBJ2-7; D is unresolved. CDR1 is SNHLY, CDR2 FYNNEI, per germline. The CDR3 loop spans 12 amino acids. Trimming stripped 5 bases from V and 5 bases from J, with 10 bases between. The CDR3, as DNA: TGTGCCAGCAGTTTTAATACGGACGAGCAGTACTTC. Translation: CASSFNTDEQYF.

The chain links TRBV3-1 (or the pseudogene TRBV3-2) to TRBJ2-5, with 9 bases aligning to TRBD2. From germline, CDR1 is LGHDT and CDR2 YNNKEL (reference sequence). With 1 base clipped from V and 5 bases from J, the junction kept 14 bases outside the gene matches. The CDR3 length is 18 residues. CDR3 DNA: TGTGCCAGCAGCCAAGGGGGACTACGGCGGGAGGGCCAGGAGACCCAGTACTTC. This gives the protein CASSQGGLRREGQETQYF.

The rearrangement joins TRBV28 to TRBJ2-7; 7 bases agree with TRBD1. V dropped 3 bases and J dropped 5; count of bases not matched to a gene: 7. From germline, CDR1 is MDHEN and CDR2 SYDVKM. The CDR3 totals 14 residues. The CDR3, as DNA: TGTGCCAGCAGTTTGGGGACAGTAGGACACGAGCAGTACTTC. Translating it yields CASSLGTVGHEQYF.

This chain uses TRBV6-2 or TRBV6-3 with TRBJ1-1; 9 bases map to TRBD1. CDR3 length: 20 amino acids. J was trimmed by 1 base and V by 2 bases; bases with no gene match: 17. CDR1 MNHEY and CDR2 SVGEGT come from the germline V gene. The CDR3 reads CASSYTIVRDREGPNTEAFF. The DNA for the CDR3 is TGTGCCAGCAGTTACACAATAGTCCGGGACAGGGAAGGCCCGAACACTGAAGCTTTCTTT.

V gene TRBV5-8 combines with J gene TRBJ2-5, with TRBD1 as a possible D gene (5 bases). This CDR3 region has 14 residues. With 5 bases removed from V and 2 bases from J, the gap between germline ends came to 13 bases. Germline CDR1 and CDR2: SGHTS and YDEGEE. CDR3 amino acids: CASRAGWNQETQYF. CDR3 nucleotides: TGTGCCAGCAGGGCAGGGTGGAATCAAGAGACCCAGTACTTC.

The CDR3 is CASSTSGTRSDEQFF. The CDR3 DNA sequence: TGTGCCAGCAGCACATCCGGGACTAGGTCGGATGAGCAGTTCTTC. The chain has TRBV7-3 and TRBJ2-1, with 8 bases identical to TRBD2. The trim removed 5 bases at V and 8 bases at J, leaving 11 bases unmatched. The CDR3 spans 15 residues. Germline loops: CDR1 SGHTA, CDR2 FQGTGA.

This rearrangement joins TRBV4-2 to TRBJ2-7; TRBD2 is a possible D gene (7 bases). Trimming removed 1 base from V and 7 bases from J, with 20 bases in between. CDR1 is LGHNA, CDR2 YNFKEQ, per germline. The CDR3 is made up of 16 amino acids. CDR3 amino acids: CASSQGGGGVAGEQYF. CDR3 sequence (DNA): TGTGCCAGCAGCCAAGGAGGGGGAGGGGTGGCAGGTGAGCAGTACTTC.

This chain joins TRBV27 and TRBJ1-5, with D perhaps TRBD1 (6 bases). The CDR3 spans 15 residues. V gave up 3 bases and J gave up 2 bases, with 11 bases separating them. From germline, CDR1 is MNHEY and CDR2 SMNVEV (reference sequence). CDR3 residues: CASSFKGVGNQPQHF. CDR3 nucleotides: TGTGCCAGCAGTTTTAAGGGGGTTGGCAATCAGCCCCAGCATTTT.

This clone was recorded only once. The V gene is TRBV21-1, the J gene TRBJ1-1; the table's D gene call, TRBD1, was not cross checked with the DNA. TRBV21-1 is a pseudogene segment. The CDR3 loop spans 19 amino acids. CDR3 in DNA: TGTGCCAGCAGCCGCCACCTAGGGACAGGGGCTGGGATGAACACTGAAGCTTTCTTT. Protein: CASSRHLGTGAGMNTEAFF.

The chain employs TRBV3-1 (or the pseudogene TRBV3-2) and TRBJ2-1; D unclear. Per the germline V gene, CDR1 is LGHDT and CDR2 is YNNKEL (reference sequence). CDR3 size: 13 residues. Trimming removed 1 base at V and 2 bases at J, with 3 bases between. The DNA for the CDR3 is TGTGCCAGCAGCCAAGGAGCCTACAATGAGCAGTTCTTC. Protein product: CASSQGAYNEQFF.

V usage is TRBV19 and J usage is TRBJ1-4, with 9 bases fitting TRBD1. J was trimmed by 7 bases and V by 6 bases; bases with no gene match: 9. Germline-derived CDR1 and CDR2 are LNHDA and SQIVND (reference sequence). The CDR3 has 15 residues. The CDR3 sequence: CASRLTGQGSEKLFF. The DNA for the CDR3 is TGTGCCAGTAGACTAACCGGACAGGGGAGTGAAAAACTGTTTTTT.